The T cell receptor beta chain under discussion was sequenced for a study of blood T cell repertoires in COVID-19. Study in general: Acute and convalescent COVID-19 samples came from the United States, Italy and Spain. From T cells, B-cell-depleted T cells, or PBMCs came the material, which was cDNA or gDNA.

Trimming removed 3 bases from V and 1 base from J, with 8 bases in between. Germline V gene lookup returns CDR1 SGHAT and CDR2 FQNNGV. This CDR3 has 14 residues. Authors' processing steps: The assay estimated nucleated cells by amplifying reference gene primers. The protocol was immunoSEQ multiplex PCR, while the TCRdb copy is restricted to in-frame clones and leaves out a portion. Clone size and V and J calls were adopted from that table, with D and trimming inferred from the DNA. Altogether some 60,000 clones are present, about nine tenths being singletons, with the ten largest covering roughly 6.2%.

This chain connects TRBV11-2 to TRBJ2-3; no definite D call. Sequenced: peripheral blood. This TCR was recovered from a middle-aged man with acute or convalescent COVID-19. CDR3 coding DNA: TGTGCCAGCAGCTTTCGTGCAGGCACAGATACGCAGTATTTT. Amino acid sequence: CASSFRAGTDTQYF.